Listed below are T cell receptor beta chains from one sample, sequenced in a study of blood T cell repertoires in COVID-19. Sequencing used immunoSEQ multiplex PCR; TCRdb keeps in-frame clones, though not all of them. The data hold 200,000 or so clones, with 85% to 90% observed a single time. Sequenced material: peripheral blood. The receptors here all came from a woman aged 55-70 years with acute or convalescent COVID-19. CDR3s include the opening cysteine and the closing phenylalanine or tryptophan. A D gene is named only where the DNA matches it firmly. Clone size is stated in some rows and not others, as once, few, many or a class when expanded.

j_call | v_call | d_call | clone_size | cdr3_aa | cdr3_nt
TRBJ1-3 | TRBV7-6 | TRBD1 | . | CASSPGTASGNTIYF | TGTGCCAGCAGCCCCGGGACAGCCTCTGGAAACACCATATATTTT
TRBJ2-5 | TRBV7-8 | . | once | CASSLSTRAVETQYF | TGTGCCAGCAGCTTATCGACTAGGGCGGTCGAGACCCAGTACTTC
TRBJ1-2 | TRBV11-1 | . | . | CASSPNPRGTGYGYTF | TGTGCCAGCAGCCCCAATCCTAGGGGCACTGGCTATGGCTACACCTTC
TRBJ1-1 | TRBV27 | . | . | CASSFRQNTEAFF | TGTGCCAGCAGTTTCAGGCAGAACACTGAAGCTTTCTTT
TRBJ1-2 | TRBV27 | . | . | CASSYLGAVGYTF | TGTGCCAGCAGTTACCTGGGGGCGGTTGGCTACACCTTC
TRBJ1-5 | TRBV2 | TRBD1 | . | CASSKLLPGQGAGQPQHF | TGTGCCAGCAGTAAACTTCTTCCGGGACAGGGGGCTGGGCAGCCCCAGCATTTT
TRBJ2-5 | TRBV5-4 | . | . | CASSLRETQYF | TGTGCCAGCAGCTTGCGAGAGACCCAGTACTTC
TRBJ2-5 | TRBV9 | TRBD2 | . | CASSATSVQETQYF | TGTGCCAGCAGCGCCACTAGCGTACAAGAGACCCAGTACTTC
TRBJ1-1 | TRBV20-1 | . | . | CSASPGTMNTEAFF | TGCAGTGCTAGTCCCGGGACAATGAACACTGAAGCTTTCTTT
TRBJ2-1 | TRBV7-9 | . | . | CASSLGRDYNEQFF | TGTGCCAGCAGCTTAGGTCGGGATTACAATGAGCAGTTCTTC
TRBJ2-1 | TRBV7-8 | . | few | CASSLVVGGSSYNEQFF | TGTGCCAGCAGCTTAGTGGTCGGGGGTAGCTCCTACAATGAGCAGTTCTTC
TRBJ1-1 | TRBV6-5 | TRBD1 | . | CASGNRGNTEAFF | TGTGCCAGTGGTAACAGGGGCAACACTGAAGCTTTCTTT
TRBJ2-5 | TRBV28 | . | . | CASTSPRQGRQETQYF | TGTGCCAGCACCTCCCCTCGGCAGGGAAGGCAAGAGACCCAGTACTTC
TRBJ1-5 | TRBV21-1 | . | few | CASSKAWTSNSNQPQHF | TGTGCCAGCAGCAAAGCTTGGACATCTAATAGCAATCAGCCCCAGCATTTT
TRBJ2-1 | TRBV21-1 | . | . | CASSKSGAFSSAYNEQFF | TGTGCCAGCAGCAAAAGTGGAGCCTTCTCCTCGGCCTACAATGAGCAGTTCTTC
TRBJ1-5 | TRBV5-5 | . | . | CASSLKGDNQPQHF | TGTGCCAGCAGCTTAAAAGGGGACAATCAGCCCCAGCATTTT
TRBJ1-2 | TRBV5-1 | . | . | CASSLVGESYGYTF | TGCGCCAGCAGCTTGGTCGGGGAATCCTATGGCTACACCTTC
TRBJ1-5 | TRBV7-6 | . | . | CASSLAGQAQPQHF | TGTGCCAGCAGCTTAGCTGGTCAGGCACAGCCCCAGCATTTT
TRBJ2-1 | TRBV27 | TRBD2 | . | CASTGTRRQFF | TGTGCCAGCACAGGGACTAGACGACAGTTCTTC
TRBJ1-2 | TRBV7-2 | . | . | CASSLVGGNYGYTF | TGTGCCAGCAGCTTAGTTGGAGGGAACTATGGCTACACCTTC
TRBJ1-5 | TRBV6-2/TRBV6-3 | TRBD1 | . | CASSWTGEVSNQPQHF | TGTGCCAGCAGCTGGACAGGGGAGGTTAGCAATCAGCCCCAGCATTTT
TRBJ2-3 | TRBV7-9 | . | . | CASSLFRDSNTQYF | TGTGCCAGCAGCTTATTTCGGGACTCCAATACGCAGTATTTT
TRBJ1-2 | TRBV4-1 | TRBD1 | . | CASSQRTAGQGYGYTF | TGCGCCAGCAGCCAACGAACTGCGGGACAGGGTTATGGCTACACCTTC
TRBJ1-5 | TRBV2 | TRBD1 | once | CASTMTGDSNQPQHF | TGTGCCAGCACCATGACAGGGGATAGCAATCAGCCCCAGCATTTT
TRBJ1-3 | TRBV19 | . | . | CASSAGASSGNTIYF | TGTGCCAGTAGCGCAGGGGCCTCCTCTGGAAACACCATATATTTT
TRBJ1-4 | TRBV7-9 | . | . | CASSLLRGATPNEKLFF | TGTGCCAGCAGCTTGCTGCGCGGGGCAACCCCTAATGAAAAACTGTTTTTT
TRBJ2-3 | TRBV6-5 | . | . | CASSYSTSGADTQYF | TGTGCCAGCAGTTACTCGACGTCAGGGGCAGATACGCAGTATTTT
TRBJ1-2 | TRBV15 | . | . | CATSPFAGMSDYGYTF | TGTGCCACCAGCCCGTTTGCCGGTATGTCGGACTATGGCTACACCTTC
TRBJ1-2 | TRBV7-9 | TRBD1 | . | CASSSGTGASYYGYTF | TGTGCCAGCAGCTCCGGGACAGGGGCGTCATACTATGGCTACACCTTC
TRBJ1-2 | TRBV7-9 | . | . | CASSLATRNNYGYTF | TGTGCCAGCAGCTTAGCCACCAGAAATAACTATGGCTACACCTTC
TRBJ2-3 | TRBV7-2 | . | . | CASSLFGTQYF | TGTGCCAGCAGCCTATTTGGTACGCAGTATTTT
TRBJ2-5 | TRBV2 | TRBD2 | once | CASTLAGVQETQYF | TGTGCCAGCACACTAGCGGGAGTCCAAGAGACCCAGTACTTC
TRBJ1-4 | TRBV5-3 | . | . | CARSLRQASNEKLFF | TGTGCCAGAAGCCTAAGACAGGCGTCTAATGAAAAACTGTTTTTT
TRBJ2-1 | TRBV6-1 | . | . | CASIIDSALDNEQFF | TGTGCCAGCATCATAGACAGCGCCTTGGACAATGAGCAGTTCTTC
TRBJ1-2 | TRBV19 | TRBD1 | once | CASSARDRMYGYTF | TGTGCCAGTAGTGCCCGGGACAGGATGTATGGCTACACCTTC
TRBJ2-1 | TRBV9 | . | once | CASSVTSSYNEQFF | TGTGCCAGCAGCGTAACTAGCTCCTACAATGAGCAGTTCTTC
TRBJ1-6 | TRBV28 | . | once | CASSLRDSPLHF | TGTGCCAGCAGTTTACGGGATTCACCCCTCCACTTT
TRBJ1-5 | TRBV12-5 | . | . | CASGLSGDQPQHF | TGTGCTAGTGGTTTGTCAGGGGACCAGCCCCAGCATTTT
TRBJ1-2 | TRBV2 | TRBD1 | once | CASSSLQGSGYTF | TGTGCCAGCAGCTCCCTACAGGGGTCTGGCTACACCTTC
TRBJ2-7 | TRBV30 | . | . | CAWSSGHPSDEQYF | TGTGCCTGGAGCTCGGGACACCCTTCGGACGAGCAGTACTTC
TRBJ1-1 | TRBV27 | . | . | CASSLSRRGPNTEAFF | TGTGCCAGCAGTTTATCGAGGAGGGGACCAAACACTGAAGCTTTCTTT
TRBJ1-1 | TRBV29-1 | . | . | CSASDTEAFF | TGCAGCGCTTCGGACACTGAAGCTTTCTTT
TRBJ1-1 | TRBV5-6 | . | . | CASSLGRNTEAFF | TGTGCCAGCAGCTTGGGTCGGAACACTGAAGCTTTCTTT
TRBJ1-2 | TRBV27 | . | . | CASSLSHRDPDGYTF | TGTGCCAGCAGTCTATCTCACAGGGACCCGGATGGCTACACCTTC
TRBJ2-7 | TRBV7-3 | . | . | CASSLKAGLGEQYF | TGTGCCAGCAGCTTAAAGGCAGGGCTTGGTGAGCAGTACTTC
TRBJ2-3 | TRBV5-4 | . | . | CASSLEAGTDTQYF | TGTGCCAGCAGCTTGGAAGCGGGCACAGATACGCAGTATTTT
TRBJ1-3 | TRBV7-2 | . | . | CASSLDSMTSGNTIYF | TGTGCCAGCAGCCTAGATAGTATGACTAGTGGAAACACCATATATTTT
TRBJ2-7 | TRBV6-2/TRBV6-3 | . | . | CASSYVRSADEQYF | TGTGCCAGCAGTTACGTGAGGTCAGCAGACGAGCAGTACTTC
TRBJ2-2 | TRBV6-5 | TRBD2 | . | CASMGEGNTGELFF | TGTGCCAGCATGGGGGAGGGTAACACCGGGGAGCTGTTTTTT
TRBJ2-7 | TRBV2 | . | . | CASNPGAYEQYF | TGTGCCAGCAACCCAGGGGCGTACGAGCAGTACTTC
TRBJ2-5 | TRBV30 | . | . | CAWSPGYQETQYF | TGTGCCTGGAGTCCGGGGTACCAAGAGACCCAGTACTTC
TRBJ2-1 | TRBV23-1 | TRBD2 | . | CASSHPGRGGGNNEQFF | TGCGCCAGCAGTCACCCGGGCCGCGGGGGGGGTAACAATGAGCAGTTCTTC
TRBJ1-4 | TRBV5-6 | TRBD1 | . | CASSYRTGSYVKNNEKLFF | TGTGCCAGCAGCTACCGGACAGGGTCGTACGTGAAGAATAATGAAAAACTGTTTTTT
TRBJ1-2 | TRBV14 | TRBD1 | . | CASSQGRDRAGYTF | TGTGCCAGCAGCCAAGGCAGAGACAGGGCTGGCTACACCTTC
TRBJ2-5 | TRBV24-1 | . | . | CATSEATGSETQYF | TGTGCCACCAGTGAGGCCACAGGGAGCGAGACCCAGTACTTC
TRBJ1-1 | TRBV19 | TRBD1 | . | CASSIDPAGGYTEAFF | TGTGCCAGTAGTATAGATCCGGCAGGGGGGTACACTGAAGCTTTCTTT
TRBJ2-2 | TRBV27 | TRBD2 | few | CASSFPHGSGNPGELFF | TGTGCCAGCAGTTTCCCCCATGGTAGCGGGAACCCCGGGGAGCTGTTTTTT
TRBJ2-3 | TRBV18 | TRBD1 | . | CASSPPAGGKDTQYF | TGTGCCAGCTCACCCCCGGCAGGGGGCAAAGATACGCAGTATTTT